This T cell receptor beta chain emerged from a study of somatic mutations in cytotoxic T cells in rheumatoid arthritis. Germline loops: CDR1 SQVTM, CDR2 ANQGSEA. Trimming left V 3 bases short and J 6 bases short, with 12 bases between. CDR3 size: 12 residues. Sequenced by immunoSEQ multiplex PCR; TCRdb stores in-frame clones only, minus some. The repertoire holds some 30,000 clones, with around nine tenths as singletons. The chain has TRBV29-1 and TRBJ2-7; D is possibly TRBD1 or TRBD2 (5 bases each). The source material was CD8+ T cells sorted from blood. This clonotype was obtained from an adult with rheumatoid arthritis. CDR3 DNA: TGCAGCGTTGAGGGGACGGGGTTCGAGCAGTACTTC. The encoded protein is CSVEGTGFEQYF.